The following is a TCR beta chain sequence with its context. Its antigen is undetermined. The CDR3 totals 13 residues. CDR1 is SNHLY and CDR2 is FYNNEI in the germline V gene. J was trimmed by 4 bases and V by 8 bases; bases with no gene match: 6. Data came from immunoSEQ multiplex PCR; TCRdb stores just in-frame clones and leaves some out. Of roughly 49,000 clones detected, 79% appear once; the ten largest clones hold 20%. The data are from a study of T cell responses to AZD1222 COVID-19 vaccine. Study results and caveats: Spike-specific TCRs gained breadth and depth after people received two AZD1222 doses. Baseline testing showed seropositivity in only a handful of AZD1222 recipients.

The receptor's source is an adult in good health. Sequenced material: peripheral blood, taken on day 0 of MenACWY control vaccination. The chain is built from TRBV2 and TRBJ1-2, with 8 bases fitting TRBD1. As DNA, the CDR3 is TGTGCCAGCTCTTCGGACAGGGTCTATGGCTACACCTTC. Its translation is CASSSDRVYGYTF.